This T cell receptor beta chain was recorded in a study of T-cell memory formation after mild COVID-19. The study, taken as a whole, reports: There was no confirmation that second-wave clones peaking on day 37 were SARS-CoV-2 specific.

This clonotype is labeled as medium-sized. Its antigen is not identified. TCRdb re-derived calls from the 5' RACE reads in MiXCR, one entry per CDR3 protein. The data hold 300,000 to 350,000 distinct CDR3 sequences, with over 10% observed a single time. CDR3 length: 16 residues. Germline V CDR1 and CDR2: MNHEY, SVGEGT. The V gene lost 6 bases and the J gene lost 5 bases, with 20 bases spanning the gap. V and J are TRBV6-2 or TRBV6-3 and TRBJ2-1, with TRBD2 as a possible D gene (7 bases). The receptor was derived from a man younger than 35 who had mild COVID-19 (a few samples of this study predate the infection). Cell type and time point are not known. Sequencing was carried out using PBMCs or a T cell subset sorted from them (not recorded which). CDR3 in DNA: TGTGCCAGCAGATACCTAGCGGAGGGGGGGCACAATGAGCAGTTCTTC. It codes for CASRYLAEGGHNEQFF.